These 30 T cell receptor beta chains came from one sample sequenced in a study of cytomegalovirus exposure and HLA in healthy donors (dated by TCRdb to 2016 to 2017). The protocol used for the library was the immunoSEQ multiplex PCR assay. For the multiplex PCR, a mixture combining 60 forward primers for TCR Vbeta segments and 13 reverse primers for TCR Jbeta segments was used. TCRdb carries this immuneACCESS record with in-frame sequences only. Its versions omit some clonotypes, under half of them owing to an unresolved V gene in the studies checked, with the rest unexplained. The sample table shows more than 95,000 clones, and about 83% are seen once. Together, the top ten hold 6% to 7.5% of the sample. The sequencing sample was made of PBMCs. Receptor source: a man younger than 35 in good health and CMV-seronegative.

The chain combines TRBV5-1 with TRBJ2-1, with 11 bases lining up with TRBD2. The junction had 10 bases not matched to a gene; V was cut back by 4 bases and J by 7 bases. In germline, CDR1 is SGHRS, CDR2 YFSETQ. CDR3 length equals 16 residues. In nucleotides, the CDR3 is TGCGCCAGCAGCCCGTTAGCGGGAGGGGTGGTAAATGAGCAGTTCTTC. It is translated as CASSPLAGGVVNEQFF.

The chain joins TRBV19 to TRBJ2-7; D is possibly TRBD1 (5 bases). This CDR3 is built from 14 residues. Germline CDR1 is LNHDA and CDR2 is SQIVND (reference sequence). V was trimmed by 0 bases and J by 6 bases, leaving 12 bases between them. The DNA of the CDR3 is TGTGCCAGTAGTATAGACCCGACAGTAGCCGAGCAGTACTTC. This encodes CASSIDPTVAEQYF.

This chain uses TRBV19 with TRBJ1-2; D call uncertain. The germline CDR1 and CDR2 sequences are LNHDA and SQIVND (reference sequence). The CDR3 spans 19 residues. V was shortened by 3 bases and J by 2 bases, with 25 bases between the two germline ends. DNA of the CDR3: TGTGCCAGTAGTATGCGAGGGCGAACAGTCGTCAGCAGGAACTATGGCTACACCTTC. This sequence encodes CASSMRGRTVVSRNYGYTF.

This sequence joins TRBV5-1 and TRBJ2-7, with D perhaps TRBD1 (5 bases). The CDR3 has 14 residues. CDR1 and CDR2 from the germline V gene are SGHRS and YFSETQ. V dropped 3 bases and J dropped 1 base, with 11 bases sitting between them. The CDR3 reads CASSSRQPSYEQYF. In nucleotides, the CDR3 is TGCGCCAGCAGCTCCCGACAGCCTTCCTACGAGCAGTACTTC.

The V call is TRBV5-1, the J call TRBJ2-7, with 7 bases identical to TRBD1. The germline gives CDR1 SGHRS, CDR2 YFSETQ. Trimming took 2 bases from V and 1 from J; bases not matched to a gene: 3. The CDR3 sequence is 14 residues long. The CDR3 here is CASSFNRGSYEQYF. For the CDR3, the DNA is TGCGCCAGCAGCTTTAACAGGGGATCCTACGAGCAGTACTTC.

The rearrangement joins TRBV4-2 to TRBJ2-1, with a possible D match to TRBD2 (6 bases). The V and J ends lost 4 bases and 5 bases respectively, with 18 bases between them. In germline, CDR1 is LGHNA, CDR2 YNFKEQ. This CDR3 comprises 16 residues. The CDR3 nucleotides are TGTGCCAGCAGCCCCTCTCCCGGCGGGGAAAACAATGAGCAGTTCTTC. Protein product: CASSPSPGGENNEQFF.

Only a few counts were recorded for this clone. This sequence joins TRBV28 and TRBJ2-2; no definite D call. This CDR3 has 13 amino acids. Germline CDR1 is MDHEN and CDR2 is SYDVKM. V gave up 11 bases and J gave up 0 bases, with 10 bases separating them. The CDR3 nucleotides are TGTGCCTCCTCCCAGGCGAACACCGGGGAGCTGTTTTTT. It yields the protein CASSQANTGELFF.

This chain links TRBV19 with TRBJ2-6; 7 nucleotides align to TRBD1. CDR1 LNHDA and CDR2 SQIVND come from the germline V gene (reference sequence). This CDR3 has 16 residues. Losses at the gene ends were 5 bases for V and 2 bases for J; bases not matched to a gene: 6. In DNA, the CDR3 is TGTGCCAGTAGTCTACAGGGGAAGGCTGGGGCCAACGTCCTGACTTTC. This encodes CASSLQGKAGANVLTF.

The V gene is TRBV4-1, the J gene TRBJ2-1; 9 positions agree with TRBD2. Germline trimming cut 3 bases from V and 0 bases from J; bases unmatched to any gene: 18. The CDR3 length is 21 residues. The germline CDR1 and CDR2 sequences are MGHRA and YSYEKL. The CDR3 is CASSQTSGEGLIGGSYNEQFF. CDR3 sequence (DNA): TGCGCCAGCAGCCAGACTAGCGGAGAGGGGCTAATAGGGGGCTCCTACAATGAGCAGTTCTTC.

This clone occurred once. The chain couples TRBV6-7 to TRBJ2-2; 8 bases are a match to TRBD2. TRBV6-7 is designated an ORF whose function remains uncertain. The CDR3 consists of 18 residues. The ends lost 0 bases at V and 6 bases at J; junction bases unmatched: 12. CDR3 coding DNA: TGTGCCAGCAGTTACTCTGATAAGCGGGAGACGCGGTCCGGGGAGCTGTTTTTT. The encoded protein is CASSYSDKRETRSGELFF.

This rearrangement joins TRBV7-2 to TRBJ2-1; 7 nucleotides match TRBD2. Germline V gene sequence: CDR1 SGHTA, CDR2 FQGNSA. V was clipped by 2 bases and J by 3 bases; unmatched bases: 13. CDR3 size: 18 residues. The CDR3 coding sequence is TGTGCCAGCAGCTTAAACCCACAAGGGCTAGCGGTCTACAATGAGCAGTTCTTC. This translates into CASSLNPQGLAVYNEQFF.

V is TRBV5-6 and J is TRBJ1-5; weak D call: TRBD1 (5 bases). The V end was cut by 5 bases, the J end by 8 bases, with 11 bases between. CDR1 SGHDT and CDR2 YYEEEE come from the germline V gene. The CDR3 spans 12 residues. CDR3 amino acids: CASRGGNEPQHF. The CDR3 DNA follows: TGTGCCAGCAGGGGGGGGAATGAGCCCCAGCATTTT.

V is TRBV4-3 and J is TRBJ2-7; 8 bases are a match to TRBD2. The CDR3 is 16 residues long. CDR1 and CDR2 from the germline V gene are LGHNA and YSLEER. Germline trimming cut 0 bases from V and 2 bases from J; bases unmatched to any gene: 6. The CDR3 nucleotides are TGCGCCAGCAGCCAAGATTCCACTAGCGGAGCCTACGAGCAGTACTTC. Protein sequence: CASSQDSTSGAYEQYF.

The V gene is TRBV9, the J gene TRBJ2-1; 16 bases are a match to TRBD2. Germline CDR1 is SGDLS and CDR2 is YYNGEE. After removal of 3 bases from V and 7 bases from J, the junction contained 7 bases not matched to a gene. The CDR3 spans 17 residues. CDR3 sequence (DNA): TGTGCCAGCAGCGGGGGACTAGCGGGAGGGCCAGGGAATGAGCAGTTCTTC. Its protein product is CASSGGLAGGPGNEQFF.

The V gene is TRBV30, the J gene TRBJ1-1; a weak D match, TRBD1 (6 bases). V lost 0 bases, J lost 1 base, and 9 bases lay in between. The CDR3 extends over 14 amino acids. CDR1 is GTSNPN and CDR2 is SVGIG in the germline V gene (reference sequence). CDR3 protein: CAWSVRGGNTEAFF. The CDR3 DNA reads TGTGCCTGGAGTGTACGAGGGGGGAACACTGAAGCTTTCTTT.

The V and J genes are TRBV4-3 and TRBJ2-7; possible D gene TRBD2, 5 bases. Per germline, CDR1 LGHNA and CDR2 YSLEER. V was clipped by 1 base and J by 1 base, with 20 bases between them. The CDR3 is 18 amino acids. The CDR3 loop is CASSQGIFLGVESYEQYF. The CDR3 coding sequence is TGCGCCAGCAGCCAAGGAATATTTCTCGGGGTAGAATCCTACGAGCAGTACTTC.

The V gene is TRBV5-4, the J gene TRBJ2-5; TRBD2 might be the D (5 bases). The J call is in doubt because the DNA end fits TRBJ2-7 better. The CDR3 runs to 14 residues. The germline CDR1 and CDR2 sequences are SGHNT and YYREEE (reference sequence). This chain's CDR3 is CASSLGGGGYEQYF. The CDR3 DNA reads TGTGCCAGCAGCTTGGGTGGCGGAGGATACGAGCAGTACTTC.

The CDR3, as DNA: TGTGCCAGCAGTGAGGACAGGGTGGGGAATCAGCCCCAGCATTTT. Translating gives CASSEDRVGNQPQHF. J is TRBJ1-5 and V is TRBV28; 8 bases line up with TRBD1. The germline V gene has CDR1 MDHEN and CDR2 SYDVKM. The CDR3 sequence is 15 residues long. V shed 5 bases, J shed 4 bases, and the junction held 7 bases outside the gene matches.

The rearrangement uses TRBV7-2 and TRBJ1-3; tentatively, D is TRBD1 (6 bases). The CDR3 runs 17 residues. Germline loops: CDR1 SGHTA, CDR2 FQGNSA. V lost 2 bases to trimming and J lost 0 bases, with 14 bases between them. For the CDR3, the DNA is TGTGCCAGCAGCTTAACCCCGGGGGGCTACTCTGGAAACACCATATATTTT. Translation gives CASSLTPGGYSGNTIYF.

The chain is built from TRBV28 and TRBJ1-4, with unresolved D. The germline gives CDR1 MDHEN, CDR2 SYDVKM. CDR3 size: 14 residues. V was pared by 4 bases and J by 1 base, with 7 bases between. CDR3 protein: CASSSLLTNEKLFF. The CDR3 region has the DNA TGTGCCAGCAGTTCCTTACTAACTAATGAAAAACTGTTTTTT.

The chain recombines TRBV10-2 with TRBJ1-2; D is unresolved. V was clipped by 2 bases and J by 3 bases, with 7 bases between them. Per the germline V gene, CDR1 is WSHSY and CDR2 is SAAADI. The CDR3 totals 13 residues. For the CDR3, the DNA is TGCGCCAGCAGTGAGCTACTATACTATGGCTACACCTTC. It codes for CASSELLYYGYTF.

This chain connects TRBV6-5 to TRBJ1-1; D remains ambiguous. This CDR3 spans 13 amino acids. Trimming shortened V by 5 bases and J by 1 base, and 8 bases separated the two germline ends. Germline loops: CDR1 MNHEY, CDR2 SVGAGI. CDR3 sequence: CASSDTGNTEAFF. CDR3 DNA sequence: TGTGCCAGCAGTGATACGGGGAACACTGAAGCTTTCTTT.

The chain carries TRBV29-1 and TRBJ2-7; the match to TRBD2 covers 10 bases. The CDR3 extends over 13 amino acids. V trimming: 5 bases; J trimming: 2 bases; junction bases outside the gene matches: 3. CDR1 and CDR2 (germline): SQVTM, ANQGSEA. CDR3: CSVRTSGPYEQYF. The CDR3 DNA reads TGCAGCGTTAGGACTAGCGGACCCTACGAGCAGTACTTC.

This chain joins TRBV5-1 and TRBJ1-2; possibly TRBD1 for D (6 bases). The CDR3 is 16 residues long. The germline CDR1 and CDR2 sequences are SGHRS and YFSETQ. Trimming cost V 0 bases and J 0 bases, with 12 bases left between them. The chain's CDR3 is CASSLARGLSNYGYTF. The CDR3 DNA reads TGCGCCAGCAGCTTGGCCAGGGGCTTATCTAACTATGGCTACACCTTC.

The chain carries TRBV7-8 and TRBJ2-3; D call uncertain. V lost 2 bases to trimming and J lost 8 bases, with 11 bases between them. Germline-derived CDR1 and CDR2 are SGHVS and FQNEAQ. The CDR3 totals 13 residues. CDR3 protein: CASSLLSSGTQYF. The CDR3 DNA reads as TGTGCCAGCAGCTTACTGAGTTCGGGTACGCAGTATTTT.

The rearrangement links TRBV4-3 to TRBJ2-7; possibly TRBD2 for D (6 bases). Germline CDR1 reads LGHNA; CDR2 reads YSLEER. V lost 1 base and J lost 2, with 9 bases in between. This CDR3 contains 14 residues. The CDR3, as DNA: TGCGCCAGCAGCCAAGGGGACTCTCCCTACGAGCAGTACTTC. Translated: CASSQGDSPYEQYF.

This clone has a single count. V gene TRBV6-1 combines with J gene TRBJ2-7; no definite D call. V shed 7 bases and J shed 0 bases, with 13 bases lying between them. This CDR3 is 14 amino acids long. Germline V lookup: CDR1 MNHNS, CDR2 SASEGT. The CDR3 nucleotides read TGTGCCAGCATACCGGCTAGGAGCTCCTACGAGCAGTACTTC. Residues: CASIPARSSYEQYF.

The J gene is TRBJ2-3, the V gene TRBV7-9; TRBD2 matches at 8 bases. The V gene's germline CDR1 is SEHNR and CDR2 FQNEAQ (reference sequence). The CDR3 runs 15 residues. V shed 0 bases and J 1 base; nucleotides not matched to a gene: 0. The CDR3 DNA follows: TGTGCCAGCAGCTTAGCGACTAGCGGCACAGATACGCAGTATTTT. Translating it yields CASSLATSGTDTQYF.

This chain links TRBV16 with TRBJ1-1; D gene uncertain. The V gene lost 4 bases and the J gene lost 4 bases, with 13 bases spanning the gap. The V gene's germline CDR1 is KGHSY and CDR2 FQNENV. The CDR3 extends over 14 amino acids. CDR3 region: CASSRVTEITEAFF. CDR3 DNA sequence: TGTGCCAGCAGCCGAGTCACAGAGATCACTGAAGCTTTCTTT.

This clone was seen a few times. The chain uses TRBV5-4 and TRBJ1-1; perhaps TRBD1 as D (5 bases). Per the germline V gene, CDR1 is SGHNT and CDR2 is YYREEE (reference sequence). V was trimmed by 7 bases and J by 1 base, leaving 14 bases between them. CDR3 length: 14 residues. CDR3 coding DNA: TGTGCCAGCGGTGCAGGGAGGACGAACACTGAAGCTTTCTTT. The encoded protein is CASGAGRTNTEAFF. The full variable domain, completed using reference TRBV5-4 and TRBJ1-1, is ETGVTQSPTHLIKTRGQQVTLRCSSQSGHNTVSWYQQALGQGPQFIFQYYREEENGRGNFPPRFSGLQFPNYSSELNVNALELDDSALYLCASGAGRTNTEAFFGQGTRLTVV.